This T cell receptor (beta chain) was identified during a study of blood T cell repertoires in COVID-19. On the study more broadly: Whether acute or convalescent, the COVID-19 samples came from the United States, Italy and Spain. The cDNA or gDNA used as material had been derived from T cells, B-cell-depleted T cells, or PBMCs.

V dropped 4 bases and J dropped 6; count of bases not matched to a gene: 9. Germline values: CDR1 SGDLS, CDR2 YYNGEE. The CDR3 is 15 residues long. In the original workflow: Quantification of nucleated cells was approximated via reference gene primer amplification. TCRdb's table, derived via immunoSEQ multiplex PCR, lists solely in-frame clones and lacks some. Clone size and the V and J calls come from that table; the DNA yielded D and trimming. The sample comprises 150,000 to 200,000 clones, 75% to 90% of which are singletons, and roughly 8% rests with the top ten. This chain connects TRBV9 to TRBJ2-1, with 8 bases fitting TRBD2. The sample comprised peripheral blood. The source of this sequence is a woman aged 55 to 70 with acute or convalescent COVID-19. The DNA of the CDR3 is TGTGCCAGCAGCTTAGGGACTAGTTTTGTCAATGAGCAGTTCTTC. Translating gives CASSLGTSFVNEQFF.